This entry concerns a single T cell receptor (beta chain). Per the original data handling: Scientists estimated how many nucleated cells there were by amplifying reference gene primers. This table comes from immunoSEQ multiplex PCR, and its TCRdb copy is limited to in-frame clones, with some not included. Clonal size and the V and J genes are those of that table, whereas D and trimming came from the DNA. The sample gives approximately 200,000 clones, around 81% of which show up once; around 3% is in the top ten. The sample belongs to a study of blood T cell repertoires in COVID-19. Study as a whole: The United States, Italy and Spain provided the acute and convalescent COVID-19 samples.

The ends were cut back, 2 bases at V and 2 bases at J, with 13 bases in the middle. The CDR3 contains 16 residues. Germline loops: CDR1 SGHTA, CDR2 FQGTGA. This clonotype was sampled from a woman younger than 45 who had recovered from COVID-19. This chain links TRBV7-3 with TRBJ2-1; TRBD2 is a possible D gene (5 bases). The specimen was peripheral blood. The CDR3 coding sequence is TGTGCCAGCAGCTTATATCGGGGAAGTCCCTACAATGAGCAGTTCTTC. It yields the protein CASSLYRGSPYNEQFF.